In this sample, the clone carrying this TCR beta chain turned up many times. What it binds is not known. With the read ending 3 residues before the CDR3 end, the germline J gene is used to fill in that end. The method was immunoSEQ multiplex PCR; TCRdb's version includes in-frame clones alone and lacks a portion of them. Found here are about 35,000 clones, no singletons; the ten largest cover around 3%. This record comes from a study of T cell clonality in common variable immunodeficiency. V shed 6 bases and J 1 base; nucleotides not matched to a gene: 13. The CDR3 is made up of 16 amino acids. Germline values: CDR1 DFQATT, CDR2 SNEGSKA (reference sequence). The study, taken as a whole, reports: In common variable immunodeficiency, TCR beta chains reportedly carried fewer deletions and N-nucleotide insertions.

The receptor was derived from a person aged 18 to 75 in good health. Specimen: peripheral blood mononuclear cells. The rearrangement uses TRBV20-1 and TRBJ2-7; 9 nucleotides line up with TRBD2. The sequenced CDR3 bases are TGCAGTGCCTCCCGACGGGCTAGCGGGAAATCCTACGAG. It is translated as CSASRRASGKSYE. The entire CDR3 is CSASRRASGKSYEQYF.